This passage covers 27 T cell receptor beta chains from one sample sequenced in a study of identical twins. TCRdb re-derived calls from the 5' RACE reads in MiXCR, one entry per CDR3 protein. The sample has nearly 250,000 distinct CDR3 sequences, approximately 7% seen once; the top ten hold more than 3%. These data are also associated with another study on yellow fever vaccine responses in identical twins.

The sequenced sample consisted of memory (CD45RO+) T cells sorted from blood. These receptors were taken from a woman between 18 and 29 years old in good health.

The J gene is TRBJ2-1, the V gene TRBV11-3, with D perhaps TRBD1 or TRBD2 (5 bases each). The CDR3 runs 15 residues. The germline gives CDR1 SGHNT, CDR2 YENEEA. V lost 5 bases, J lost 10 bases, and 21 bases lay in between. The CDR3 here is CASSVELGVLEEQFF. The DNA of the CDR3 is TGTGCCAGCAGCGTGGAGCTGGGGGTCCTGGAGGAGCAGTTCTTC.

Remarks on this clonotype: A read error may explain this, as a much larger clone is one base away. The V call is TRBV5-1, the J call TRBJ2-2; 9 positions match TRBD1. Germline V CDR1 and CDR2: SGHRS, YFSETQ. The CDR3 is 19 residues long. Here the CDR3 reads CASSLTRQGGRPNSGELFF. The CDR3 DNA reads as TGCGCCAGCAGCTTGACCCGACAGGGGGGGAGGCCGAACAGCGGGGAGCTGTTTTTT.

In its sample, this clonotype was seen many times. Written as DNA, the CDR3 is TGCGCCAGCAGCTACTCCCGGGACAGGGAAAGGCGAGCTGAGCAGTTCTTC. It translates to CASSYSRDRERRAEQFF. This sequence joins TRBV4-1 and TRBJ2-1; 9 nucleotides agree with TRBD1. The V segment lost 5 bases and the J segment 9 bases; nucleotides outside the gene matches: 17. The CDR3 runs 17 residues. Germline CDR1 and CDR2: MGHRA and YSYEKL.

This clonotype was found many times. The genes are TRBV10-3 and TRBJ2-7; 13 nucleotides line up with TRBD2. The CDR3 spans 14 residues. Germline values: CDR1 ENHRY, CDR2 SYGVKD. V lost 4 bases and J lost 4; bases outside the gene matches: 1. In nucleotides, the CDR3 is TGTGCCATCAGTGGGACTAGCGGGAGTTACGAGCAGTACTTC. It yields the protein CAISGTSGSYEQYF.

This clonotype has a count of ten or more. The chain couples TRBV9 to TRBJ2-7, with TRBD2 as a possible D gene (6 bases). Trimming stripped 3 bases from V and 1 base from J, with 14 bases between. CDR1 is SGDLS and CDR2 is YYNGEE in the germline V gene. The CDR3 consists of 15 residues. CDR3 amino acids: CASSARTGTSYEQYF. CDR3 nucleotide sequence: TGTGCCAGCAGCGCCCGCACCGGGACTTCCTACGAGCAGTACTTC.

The chain carries TRBV7-9 and TRBJ1-4; 9 bases fit TRBD1. The germline V gene has CDR1 SEHNR and CDR2 FQNEAQ (reference sequence). V lost 6 bases and J lost 7; bases outside the gene matches: 9. The CDR3 runs to 15 residues. CDR3: CASSRAGTGSEKLFF. DNA for the CDR3: TGTGCCAGCAGTCGCGCCGGGACAGGGAGTGAAAAACTGTTTTTT.

This clonotype has at least ten counts. The chain employs TRBV7-7 and TRBJ2-2, with 9 bases identical to TRBD2. The germline gives CDR1 SSHAT, CDR2 FNYEAQ (reference sequence). The CDR3 spans 15 residues. The trim removed 10 bases at V and 1 base at J, leaving 7 bases unmatched. Written as DNA, the CDR3 is TGTGCCACCCTAGCAGCGGGGGGGAACACCGGGGAGCTGTTTTTT. Its translation: CATLAAGGNTGELFF.

The chain couples TRBV6-5 to TRBJ2-1; unclear D gene. The germline CDR1 and CDR2 sequences are MNHEY and SVGAGI. The V and J ends lost 2 bases and 7 bases respectively, with 3 bases between them. CDR3 size: 11 residues. The CDR3 is CASSYTNEQFF. In DNA form, the CDR3 reads TGTGCCAGCAGTTACACTAATGAGCAGTTCTTC.

The V and J genes are TRBV28 and TRBJ1-2; D gene uncertain. V was shortened by 1 base and J by 5 bases, with 14 bases between the two germline ends. Germline CDR1 reads MDHEN; CDR2 reads SYDVKM. The CDR3 length is 15 residues. CDR3 nucleotide sequence: TGTGCCAGCAGTTTATTACTGGGAATGAAATATGGCTACACCTTC. Protein sequence: CASSLLLGMKYGYTF.

This clonotype appeared many times. This rearrangement joins TRBV4-1 to TRBJ1-1; D is unresolved. V gave up 3 bases and J gave up 2 bases, with 7 bases separating them. Germline CDR1 and CDR2: MGHRA and YSYEKL. The CDR3 is made up of 13 amino acids. The CDR3 loop is CASSHAGNTEAFF. The CDR3 bases are TGCGCCAGCAGCCACGCGGGAAACACTGAAGCTTTCTTT.

This clonotype was detected only a few times. The J gene is TRBJ2-1, the V gene TRBV7-9, with D possibly TRBD2 on 5 matching bases. Germline V gene data show CDR1 as SEHNR and CDR2 as FQNEAQ (reference sequence). This CDR3 region has 15 residues. Trimming left V 5 bases short and J 0 bases short, with 11 bases between. The CDR3 DNA sequence: TGTGCCAGCAGCCCCGAGGGAAGCTCCTACAATGAGCAGTTCTTC. It yields the protein CASSPEGSSYNEQFF.

This clonotype was detected many times. This chain links TRBV24-1 with TRBJ2-5, with 9 bases that match TRBD1. This CDR3 region has 16 residues. Germline loops: CDR1 KGHDR, CDR2 SFDVKD. After removal of 4 bases from V and 7 bases from J, the junction contained 12 bases not matched to a gene. CDR3 loop: CATSDLSGTGSATQYF. CDR3 DNA sequence: TGTGCCACCAGTGACCTCTCCGGGACAGGGTCGGCGACCCAGTACTTC.

This clonotype was seen only a few times. The chain uses TRBV5-1 and TRBJ2-1; 9 bases are shared with TRBD2. Germline assignment: CDR1 SGHRS and CDR2 YFSETQ. The CDR3 spans 15 residues. V shed 0 bases, J shed 10 bases, and the junction held 8 bases outside the gene matches. This chain's CDR3 is CASSLERAGGREQFF. The CDR3 DNA reads TGCGCCAGCAGCTTGGAACGGGCGGGGGGGCGCGAGCAGTTCTTC.

The CDR3 sequence: CATTPGTSEETQYF. CDR3 nucleotide sequence: TGTGCCACCACCCCCGGGACTAGTGAAGAGACCCAGTACTTC. The rearrangement uses TRBV15 and TRBJ2-5; TRBD2 aligns across 8 bases. The CDR3 length is 14 residues. V trimming: 7 bases; J trimming: 3 bases; junction bases outside the gene matches: 7. The germline gives CDR1 LNHNV, CDR2 YYDKDF (reference sequence).

This clonotype was detected a few times. V and J are TRBV29-1 and TRBJ1-4; no definite D call. The germline V gene has CDR1 SQVTM and CDR2 ANQGSEA. The CDR3 consists of 14 residues. V lost 4 bases and J lost 3, with 12 bases in between. CDR3 sequence (DNA): TGCAGCGTTGCTAGGATGGCAGCTAATGAAAAACTGTTTTTT. Translated: CSVARMAANEKLFF. The full variable domain, its missing parts supplied by reference TRBV29-1 and TRBJ1-4, is SAVISQKPSRDICQRGTSLTIQCQVDSQVTMMFWYRQQPGQSLTLIATANQGSEATYESGFVIDKFPISRPNLTFSTLTVSNMSPEDSSIYLCSVARMAANEKLFFGSGTQLSVL.

This chain uses TRBV20-1 with TRBJ2-7; 12 bases align to TRBD2. The J segment lost 3 bases and the V segment lost 0 bases, leaving 6 bases of the junction unmatched. Germline assignment: CDR1 DFQATT and CDR2 SNEGSKA (reference sequence). This CDR3 region has 16 residues. DNA of the CDR3: TGCAGTGCTAGAGATCCGCTAGCGGGGGGGTTCTACGAGCAGTACGTC. Protein product: CSARDPLAGGFYEQYV.

The chain recombines TRBV12-3 or TRBV12-4 with TRBJ2-6; no reliable D call. V was clipped by 4 bases and J by 3 bases, with 7 bases between them. The CDR3 covers 14 residues. CDR3 amino acids: CASSYRGGANVLTF. DNA for the CDR3: TGTGCCAGCAGTTATAGAGGTGGGGCCAACGTCCTGACTTTC.

This clonotype was observed a handful of times. The J gene is TRBJ2-5, the V gene TRBV20-1; TRBD2 agrees at 7 bases. The CDR3 spans 12 residues. From germline, CDR1 is DFQATT and CDR2 SNEGSKA (reference sequence). J was trimmed by 9 bases and V by 3 bases; bases with no gene match: 7. As DNA, the CDR3 is TGCAGTGCTAGCGATAGCGGGTTTGCCCAGTACTTC. Translated: CSASDSGFAQYF.

The chain joins TRBV4-1 to TRBJ2-1; 7 nucleotides match TRBD1. Germline-derived CDR1 and CDR2 are MGHRA and YSYEKL. This CDR3 is 17 amino acids long. V gave up 1 base and J gave up 5 bases; unmatched junction bases: 11. The CDR3 here is CASSQAWDRLTHNEQFF. The CDR3 DNA sequence: TGCGCCAGCAGCCAAGCTTGGGACAGACTAACCCACAATGAGCAGTTCTTC.

Ten or more counts support this clonotype. The J gene is TRBJ1-5, the V gene TRBV20-1; D uncertain. Trimming removed 4 bases from V and 7 bases from J, with 11 bases in between. The germline V gene has CDR1 DFQATT and CDR2 SNEGSKA (reference sequence). The CDR3 has 12 residues. CDR3 DNA sequence: TGCAGTGCTAAAGGCATAGAGCAGCCCCAGCATTTT. It codes for CSAKGIEQPQHF.

This clonotype has at least ten counts. CDR3 DNA sequence: TGTGCCAGCAGTTTTTCCGCGGGAGGGGCCAATGAGCAGTTCTTC. This gives the protein CASSFSAGGANEQFF. This chain links TRBV12-3 or TRBV12-4 with TRBJ2-1, with 9 bases lining up with TRBD2. V was clipped by 3 bases and J by 6 bases; unmatched bases: 6. This CDR3 has 15 residues.

This clonotype showed up many times. The chain combines TRBV5-1 with TRBJ2-2, with 8 nucleotides matching TRBD2. The CDR3 sequence is 16 residues long. After removal of 4 bases from V and 0 bases from J, the junction contained 5 bases not matched to a gene. CDR1 and CDR2 from the germline V gene are SGHRS and YFSETQ. This CDR3 is CASSLYGGANTGELFF. The CDR3, as DNA: TGCGCCAGCAGCCTATACGGGGGGGCGAACACCGGGGAGCTGTTTTTT.

The chain has TRBV19 and TRBJ2-2; possible D gene TRBD1, 5 bases. This CDR3 comprises 15 residues. Germline lookup yields CDR1 LNHDA and CDR2 SQIVND (reference sequence). The V and J ends lost 1 base and 4 bases respectively, with 10 bases between them. This chain's CDR3 is CASSIGDRSTGELFF. The CDR3 DNA reads TGTGCCAGTAGTATAGGCGACAGATCCACCGGGGAGCTGTTTTTT.

Many counts were recorded for this clonotype. The chain carries TRBV4-1 and TRBJ1-1, with D tentatively TRBD1 (5 bases). The CDR3 contains 15 residues. Germline V lookup: CDR1 MGHRA, CDR2 YSYEKL. Trimming left V 4 bases short and J 2 bases short, with 14 bases between. CDR3 nucleotide sequence: TGCGCCAGCAGCCGACAGACGGTGGGTAACACTGAAGCTTTCTTT. This gives the protein CASSRQTVGNTEAFF.

The chain recombines TRBV20-1 with TRBJ2-1, with D possibly being TRBD1 (6 bases). Trimming took off 2 bases at V and 4 bases at J, with 9 bases between the two ends. Germline CDR1 DFQATT, CDR2 SNEGSKA (reference sequence). This CDR3 has 13 amino acids. The CDR3 DNA reads TGCAGTGCTAGACCGACAGGATACAATGAGCAGTTCTTC. Protein sequence: CSARPTGYNEQFF.

The chain carries TRBV7-8 and TRBJ2-3, with 7 nucleotides matching TRBD2. The length of the CDR3 is 12 residues. Trimming at V came to 1 base and at J to 13 bases, leaving 5 bases not matched to a gene. Germline CDR1 SGHVS, CDR2 FQNEAQ. CDR3: CASSLVAGVEYF. CDR3 nucleotide sequence: TGTGCCAGCAGCTTAGTTGCGGGGGTCGAGTATTTT.

This clonotype occurred many times. V is TRBV12-3 or TRBV12-4 and J is TRBJ2-7; tentatively, D is TRBD1 (5 bases). The V gene lost 3 bases and the J gene lost 0 bases, with 21 bases spanning the gap. This CDR3 spans 18 amino acids. The CDR3 region is CASSFYDLSGRDSYEQYF. The DNA of the CDR3 is TGTGCCAGCAGTTTTTATGACCTTTCTGGCAGGGACTCCTACGAGCAGTACTTC.